These T cell receptor beta chains were read from a single sample in a study of cytomegalovirus exposure and HLA in healthy donors. Sequencing used immunoSEQ multiplex PCR; TCRdb keeps in-frame clones, though not all of them. The data contain approximately 150,000 clones, over 70% of them singletons. Sequenced material: PBMCs. These TCRs come from a man under 40 in good health and CMV-seronegative. Each CDR3 is given with its conserved first and last residue. A D gene is named only where the DNA matches it firmly. Rows may omit the clone size; those that give it use once, few, many or a size class.

j_call: TRBJ1-2; v_call: TRBV10-3; clone_size: .; d_call: .; cdr3_nt: TGTGCCATCAATACCCAGGGGAGAAACTATGGCTACACCTTC; cdr3_aa: CAINTQGRNYGYTF
j_call: TRBJ2-2; v_call: TRBV5-4; clone_size: .; d_call: .; cdr3_nt: TGTGCCAGCAGCTGGGGCCCTAGGTACACCGGGGAGCTGTTTTTT; cdr3_aa: CASSWGPRYTGELFF
j_call: TRBJ2-5; v_call: TRBV29-1; clone_size: .; d_call: .; cdr3_nt: TGCAGCGTTAGCGTTAACGACAGGTTGCAAGAGACCCAGTACTTC; cdr3_aa: CSVSVNDRLQETQYF
j_call: TRBJ2-1; v_call: TRBV2; clone_size: .; d_call: TRBD2; cdr3_nt: TGTGCCAGCAGGGTCCCGGGACTAGCGGATGAGCAGTTCTTC; cdr3_aa: CASRVPGLADEQFF
j_call: TRBJ2-1; v_call: TRBV7-2; clone_size: .; d_call: TRBD2; cdr3_nt: TGTGCCAGCAGCGCAGGGACTAGCGGATACAATGAGCAGTTCTTC; cdr3_aa: CASSAGTSGYNEQFF
j_call: TRBJ2-4; v_call: TRBV7-3; clone_size: .; d_call: .; cdr3_nt: TGTGCCAGCAGCTTAAATTCGGAAAACATTCAGTACTTC; cdr3_aa: CASSLNSENIQYF
j_call: TRBJ1-5; v_call: TRBV2; clone_size: .; d_call: TRBD1; cdr3_nt: TGTGCCAGCAGTGCAAGGAGTCCCGGGACAGGGACAGGCAATCAGCCCCAGCATTTT; cdr3_aa: CASSARSPGTGTGNQPQHF
j_call: TRBJ1-1; v_call: TRBV5-1; clone_size: .; d_call: TRBD1; cdr3_nt: TGCGCCACCCGGACAGGGCCTTTCGAATTCGGGGCTTTCTTT; cdr3_aa: CATRTGPFEFGAFF
j_call: TRBJ2-7; v_call: TRBV28; clone_size: .; d_call: .; cdr3_nt: TGTGCCAGCAGCCCACGGACAGTTTACGAGCAGTACTTC; cdr3_aa: CASSPRTVYEQYF
j_call: TRBJ1-3; v_call: TRBV29-1; clone_size: .; d_call: TRBD1; cdr3_nt: TGCAGCGTTGAGGACAGGGCATCTGGAAACACCATATATTTT; cdr3_aa: CSVEDRASGNTIYF
j_call: TRBJ2-7; v_call: TRBV30; clone_size: .; d_call: TRBD1; cdr3_nt: TGTGCCTGGCTCCGGGACAGCTACGAGCAGTACTTC; cdr3_aa: CAWLRDSYEQYF
j_call: TRBJ1-4; v_call: TRBV27; clone_size: .; d_call: .; cdr3_nt: TGTGCCAGCAGGGGCAGAACTAATGAAAAACTGTTTTTT; cdr3_aa: CASRGRTNEKLFF
j_call: TRBJ2-7; v_call: TRBV7-9; clone_size: .; d_call: .; cdr3_nt: TGTGCCAGCAGCCTAACCGGAACAGGGGACTCCGAGCAGTACTTC; cdr3_aa: CASSLTGTGDSEQYF
j_call: TRBJ2-1; v_call: TRBV4-2; clone_size: .; d_call: TRBD2; cdr3_nt: TGTGCCAGCAGCCACCAGCGGGACTACAATGAGCAGTTCTTC; cdr3_aa: CASSHQRDYNEQFF
j_call: TRBJ1-2; v_call: TRBV9; clone_size: once; d_call: TRBD1; cdr3_nt: TGTGCCAGCAGCGGCTTTGAGGGGGCGGGCTATGGCTACACCTTC; cdr3_aa: CASSGFEGAGYGYTF
j_call: TRBJ1-2; v_call: TRBV6-6; clone_size: .; d_call: .; cdr3_nt: TGTGCCAGCAGTCCCTCAGGAGCCTCGGGGGATGGCTACACCTTC; cdr3_aa: CASSPSGASGDGYTF
j_call: TRBJ2-5; v_call: TRBV9; clone_size: .; d_call: TRBD2; cdr3_nt: TGTGCCAGCAGCACCGGGCGGGGGGCGGTGGAGGAGACCCAGTACTTC; cdr3_aa: CASSTGRGAVEETQYF
j_call: TRBJ1-1; v_call: TRBV6-1; clone_size: .; d_call: .; cdr3_nt: TGTGCCAGCAGTGATGGCAGGACAGAAGCTTTCTTT; cdr3_aa: CASSDGRTEAFF
j_call: TRBJ2-3; v_call: TRBV5-4; clone_size: .; d_call: TRBD2; cdr3_nt: TGTGCCAGCAGAATAATAGCGGGGGGGACAGATACGCAGTATTTT; cdr3_aa: CASRIIAGGTDTQYF
j_call: TRBJ2-5; v_call: TRBV5-1; clone_size: .; d_call: TRBD1; cdr3_nt: TGCGCCAGCAGCTATAGACAGGGAATGGGAGAGACCCAGTACTTC; cdr3_aa: CASSYRQGMGETQYF
j_call: TRBJ1-1; v_call: TRBV19; clone_size: .; d_call: .; cdr3_nt: TGTGCCAGTAGCACGGTCCGGGACACTGAAGCTTTCTTT; cdr3_aa: CASSTVRDTEAFF
j_call: TRBJ1-1; v_call: TRBV6-5; clone_size: few; d_call: TRBD1; cdr3_nt: TGTGCCAGCAGCTTAGGACAGGGAGTCACTGAAGCTTTCTTT; cdr3_aa: CASSLGQGVTEAFF
j_call: TRBJ1-2; v_call: TRBV28; clone_size: .; d_call: .; cdr3_nt: TGTGCCAGCAGTTTAATTCCCAGGAACTACACCTTC; cdr3_aa: CASSLIPRNYTF